What follows are 30 T cell receptor beta chains derived from one specimen sequenced in a study of T cell responses to AZD1222 COVID-19 vaccine. Clones were read by immunoSEQ multiplex PCR, and TCRdb kept only the in-frame ones, dropping some. The table has more than 40,000 clones, about nine tenths seen once; the top ten hold about two fifths. The sample here was peripheral blood, taken 28 days after the second AZD1222 dose. The receptors were sampled from an adult who received the AZD1222 COVID-19 vaccine.

This CDR3 is CASSPSQGGNTIYF. The CDR3, as DNA: TGTGCCAGCAGCCCCTCCCAAGGCGGAAACACCATATATTTT. The V call is TRBV9, the J call TRBJ1-3; D not certain. CDR1 and CDR2 (germline): SGDLS, YYNGEE. The CDR3 has 14 residues. The V and J ends lost 4 bases and 4 bases respectively, with 12 bases between them.

The chain combines TRBV7-2 with TRBJ2-7, with 7 positions matching TRBD1. The CDR3 has 15 amino acids. Germline CDR1 and CDR2: SGHTA and FQGNSA. V lost 1 base to trimming and J lost 3 bases; unmatched junction nucleotides: 6. The CDR3 nucleotides are TGTGCCAGCAGCTTAGTATGGGACAGCAACTACGAGCAGTACTTC. This encodes CASSLVWDSNYEQYF.

This clone appeared a single time. This chain uses TRBV3-1 (or the pseudogene TRBV3-2) with TRBJ1-2; TRBD1 matches at 10 bases. CDR3 size: 15 residues. The trim removed 1 base at V and 5 bases at J, leaving 4 bases unmatched. CDR1 is LGHDT and CDR2 is YNNKEL in the germline V gene (reference sequence). The CDR3 nucleotides read TGTGCCAGCAGCCAAGGGACAGGGGGAGTGTATGGCTACACCTTC. Translating gives CASSQGTGGVYGYTF.

The chain recombines TRBV30 with TRBJ2-3; no reliable D call. V lost 3 bases and J 5 bases, leaving 12 bases between the germline ends. CDR1 is GTSNPN, CDR2 SVGIG, per germline (reference sequence). The CDR3 is 13 amino acids. CDR3 coding DNA: TGTGCCTGGAGCCGCCTTAGTGGAGATACGCAGTATTTT. It yields the protein CAWSRLSGDTQYF.

This clone was seen just once. The V gene is TRBV10-2, the J gene TRBJ1-2; unclear D gene. Trimming removed 1 base at V and 3 bases at J, with 6 bases between. Germline CDR1 WSHSY, CDR2 SAAADI. The CDR3 extends over 13 amino acids. CDR3 protein: CASSELQYYGYTF. The CDR3 DNA follows: TGCGCCAGCAGTGAGTTGCAGTACTATGGCTACACCTTC.

The chain recombines TRBV19 with TRBJ1-5; D is possibly TRBD1 (6 bases). Trimming removed 4 bases at V and 7 bases at J, with 17 bases between. The CDR3 is 15 residues long. Germline CDR1 LNHDA, CDR2 SQIVND (reference sequence). The CDR3 protein is CASSTGAGAPQPQHF. CDR3 bases: TGTGCCAGTAGTACGGGGGCCGGAGCTCCGCAGCCCCAGCATTTT.

This chain joins TRBV12-3 or TRBV12-4 and TRBJ1-2, with D uncertain. The CDR3 covers 13 residues. V lost 8 bases to trimming and J lost 8 bases, with 18 bases between them. The chain's CDR3 is CASGPIGLGGYTF. CDR3 DNA: TGTGCCAGCGGCCCAATAGGTCTGGGGGGCTACACCTTC.

This clone was recorded a few times. The rearrangement uses TRBV7-8 and TRBJ2-7; 7 bases match TRBD2. V shed 0 bases, J shed 4 bases, and the junction held 0 bases outside the gene matches. There are 13 residues in the CDR3. The germline V gene has CDR1 SGHVS and CDR2 FQNEAQ. The CDR3 sequence: CASSLAGGYEQYF. CDR3 DNA sequence: TGTGCCAGCAGCTTAGCGGGGGGGTACGAGCAGTACTTC.

The chain combines TRBV30 with TRBJ1-2; possibly TRBD1 for D (5 bases). Germline V gene lookup returns CDR1 GTSNPN and CDR2 SVGIG (reference sequence). This CDR3 spans 12 amino acids. V shed 8 bases and J shed 7 bases, with 17 bases lying between them. The CDR3 sequence: CAKQIDGAGYTF. CDR3 nucleotides: TGTGCCAAACAGATTGACGGGGCTGGCTACACCTTC.

The CDR3 DNA sequence: TGCGCCAGCAGCCAGACCGGACCCAATCAGCCCCAGCATTTT. The encoded protein is CASSQTGPNQPQHF. This chain links TRBV5-1 with TRBJ1-5, with D unresolved. Germline V gene lookup returns CDR1 SGHRS and CDR2 YFSETQ. CDR3 size: 14 residues. Trimming left V 4 bases short and J 3 bases short, with 11 bases between.

The V call is TRBV11-3, the J call TRBJ2-7; D is undetermined. The V gene's germline CDR1 is SGHNT and CDR2 YENEEA. This CDR3 has 14 residues. Trimming took off 2 bases at V and 6 bases at J, with 14 bases between the two ends. CDR3 loop: CASSLSPGHAEQYF. CDR3 in DNA: TGTGCCAGCAGCTTATCCCCCGGCCACGCCGAGCAGTACTTC.

The chain uses TRBV10-3 and TRBJ1-3; possibly TRBD1 for D (5 bases). CDR3 length equals 12 residues. The ends were cut back, 8 bases at V and 1 base at J, with 6 bases in the middle. Germline assignment: CDR1 ENHRY and CDR2 SYGVKD. DNA of the CDR3: TGTGCCATCCAGGGATCTGGAAACACCATATATTTT. Translating gives CAIQGSGNTIYF.

This chain uses TRBV6-2 or TRBV6-3 with TRBJ2-3; D not certain. The CDR3 consists of 14 residues. The V and J ends lost 0 bases and 6 bases respectively, with 10 bases between them. From germline, CDR1 is MNHEY and CDR2 SVGEGT. The chain's CDR3 is CASSYSQLTDTQYF. For the CDR3, the DNA is TGTGCCAGCAGTTACTCCCAGCTCACGGATACGCAGTATTTT.

This chain uses TRBV9 with TRBJ1-1; possibly TRBD1 for D (6 bases). The CDR3 extends over 14 amino acids. V was shortened by 2 bases and J by 3 bases, with 11 bases between the two germline ends. CDR1 and CDR2 (germline): SGDLS, YYNGEE. Here the CDR3 DNA reads TGTGCCAGCAGCGTCCGGGACACCGACACTGAAGCTTTCTTT. Translated: CASSVRDTDTEAFF.

The chain links TRBV12-3 or TRBV12-4 to TRBJ1-1; maybe TRBD1 (5 bases). The CDR3 totals 13 residues. Trimming pared 8 bases from V and 4 bases from J, leaving 14 bases between. The CDR3 nucleotides are TGTGCCAGCGCGGCCCAGGGCGGCACTGAAGCTTTCTTT. Its translation is CASAAQGGTEAFF.

The J gene is TRBJ1-6, the V gene TRBV6-5; no firm D call. This CDR3 region has 14 residues. Germline CDR1 reads MNHEY; CDR2 reads SVGAGI. V lost 7 bases and J lost 6, with 13 bases in between. CDR3 sequence: CASTYGHVNSPLHF. The DNA of the CDR3 is TGTGCCAGCACCTACGGGCACGTTAATTCACCCCTCCACTTT.

The rearrangement joins TRBV4-3 to TRBJ2-7; no definite D call. The V gene's germline CDR1 is LGHNA and CDR2 YSLEER. V lost 0 bases and J 1 base, leaving 7 bases between the germline ends. CDR3 length: 14 amino acids. CDR3 coding DNA: TGCGCCAGCAGCCAAGATACGGGTTCCTACGAGCAGTACTTC. Its translation is CASSQDTGSYEQYF.

V usage is TRBV6-1 and J usage is TRBJ2-1, with 8 nucleotides matching TRBD2. V lost 4 bases to trimming and J lost 2 bases; unmatched junction nucleotides: 10. CDR3 length: 17 residues. The germline V gene has CDR1 MNHNS and CDR2 SASEGT. For the CDR3, the DNA is TGTGCCAGCAGTGGCGGAGGACGGGGGGGCCCCTACAATGAGCAGTTCTTC. Amino acids: CASSGGGRGGPYNEQFF.

V usage is TRBV19 and J usage is TRBJ2-1; D perhaps matches TRBD2 (6 bases). Germline V lookup: CDR1 LNHDA, CDR2 SQIVND (reference sequence). Deletions cut 8 bases from V and 4 bases from J, with 12 bases between. CDR3 length: 13 amino acids. As DNA, the CDR3 is TGTGCCAGTCTCCCGCGGGGATACAATGAGCAGTTCTTC. Translating it yields CASLPRGYNEQFF.

J is TRBJ1-5 and V is TRBV19; D call uncertain. V was shortened by 0 bases and J by 3 bases, with 9 bases between the two germline ends. Looked up from germline, CDR1 is LNHDA and CDR2 is SQIVND (reference sequence). This CDR3 has 15 residues. The CDR3 here is CASSIEDGINQPQHF. The CDR3 region has the DNA TGTGCCAGTAGTATAGAAGACGGGATCAATCAGCCCCAGCATTTT.

The V and J genes are TRBV27 and TRBJ2-2; D is undetermined. The germline V gene encodes CDR1 MNHEY and CDR2 SMNVEV (reference sequence). The CDR3 is made up of 13 amino acids. Trimming shortened V by 7 bases and J by 0 bases, and 6 bases separated the two germline ends. The CDR3 is CASTRPNTGELFF. The CDR3 DNA reads as TGTGCCAGCACCAGGCCGAACACCGGGGAGCTGTTTTTT.

The gene calls are TRBV4-3 and TRBJ1-2; 9 positions match TRBD1. V was pared by 4 bases and J by 4 bases, with 10 bases of the junction left unmatched. The germline V gene encodes CDR1 LGHNA and CDR2 YSLEER. CDR3 length: 16 residues. The DNA for the CDR3 is TGCGCCAGCAGCCTAGAGGGACAGGGAAAGGGCTATGGCTACACCTTC. It is translated as CASSLEGQGKGYGYTF.

The V and J genes are TRBV7-2 and TRBJ2-7, with D unresolved. Germline loops: CDR1 SGHTA, CDR2 FQGNSA. V gave up 2 bases and J gave up 0 bases, with 8 bases separating them. The CDR3 is made up of 14 amino acids. The CDR3 reads CASSLQQSSYEQYF. The CDR3 region has the DNA TGTGCCAGCAGCTTACAGCAAAGCTCCTACGAGCAGTACTTC. Full variable domain (rest looked up from reference TRBV7-2 and TRBJ2-7): GAGVSQSPSNKVTEKGKDVELRCDPISGHTALYWYRQSLGQGLEFLIYFQGNSAPDKSGLPSDRFSAERTGGSVSTLTIQRTQQEDSAVYLCASSLQQSSYEQYFGPGTRLTVT.

The chain links TRBV4-2 to TRBJ1-2, with a possible D match to TRBD1 (5 bases). Trimming cost V 1 base and J 6 bases, with 12 bases left between them. Germline V gives CDR1 LGHNA, CDR2 YNFKEQ. This CDR3 contains 14 residues. The DNA of the CDR3 is TGTGCCAGCAGCCAAGCCGGGGGTAGGGATGGCTACACCTTC. Its protein is CASSQAGGRDGYTF.

As DNA, the CDR3 is TGTGCCTGGAGGGTAGCGGGGGGGAACACCGGGGAGCTGTTTTTT. It translates to CAWRVAGGNTGELFF. The V call is TRBV30, the J call TRBJ2-2; TRBD2 matches 10 bases. The CDR3 has 15 amino acids. CDR1 and CDR2 from the germline V gene are GTSNPN and SVGIG (reference sequence). The trim removed 3 bases at V and 1 base at J, leaving 2 bases unmatched. Based on the CDR3 plus reference TRBV30 and TRBJ2-2, the full variable domain is SQTIHQWPATLVQPVGSPLSLECTVEGTSNPNLYWYRQAAGRGLQLLFYSVGIGQISSEVPQNLSASRPQDRQFILSSKKLLLSDSGFYLCAWRVAGGNTGELFFGEGSRLTVL.

This chain links TRBV7-2 with TRBJ1-1, with TRBD1 matching over 7 bases. The germline V gene has CDR1 SGHTA and CDR2 FQGNSA. V shed 5 bases, J shed 8 bases, and the junction held 11 bases outside the gene matches. The CDR3 contains 14 residues. The CDR3 nucleotides are TGTGCCAGCAGCCCCAGGGGGGGGGAGGGCGAAGCTTTCTTT. This translates into CASSPRGGEGEAFF.

The rearrangement links TRBV29-1 to TRBJ2-3, with D possibly being TRBD1 (5 bases). This CDR3 spans 15 amino acids. CDR1 is SQVTM and CDR2 is ANQGSEA in the germline V gene. The germline V and J ends were trimmed by 8 bases and 0 bases, with 18 bases remaining between them. The CDR3 is CSIPNMGRSTDTQYF. CDR3 bases: TGCAGCATTCCAAACATGGGGCGGAGCACAGATACGCAGTATTTT.

The V and J genes are TRBV6-5 and TRBJ1-2, with D possibly TRBD1 on 6 matching bases. The CDR3 is 13 amino acids. Trimming left V 10 bases short and J 5 bases short, with 17 bases between. Germline V gives CDR1 MNHEY, CDR2 SVGAGI. The CDR3 DNA is TGTGCCACCCGAGTAGGGGGAATTTATGGCTACACCTTC. Translation: CATRVGGIYGYTF.

The CDR3 loop is CASSPLLKTYNEQFF. The CDR3 region has the DNA TGTGCCAGCTCACCACTGTTGAAGACCTACAATGAGCAGTTCTTC. The J gene is TRBJ2-1, the V gene TRBV18; D not resolved. The germline CDR1 and CDR2 sequences are KGHSH and LQKENI. The CDR3 consists of 15 residues. The V end was cut by 1 base, the J end by 2 bases, with 9 bases between.

The chain combines TRBV9 with TRBJ2-1; a possible D gene is TRBD1 (6 bases). V dropped 6 bases and J dropped 1 base, with 14 bases sitting between them. Germline V gene sequence: CDR1 SGDLS, CDR2 YYNGEE. This CDR3 comprises 15 residues. The CDR3 reads CASTPKGVSYNEQFF. Here the CDR3 DNA reads TGTGCCAGCACCCCCAAGGGGGTTTCCTACAATGAGCAGTTCTTC.